This T cell receptor beta chain originates from a study of blood T cell repertoires in COVID-19. Study-level background: Material from acute and convalescent COVID-19 was sourced from the United States, Italy and Spain. Sources were T cells, B-cell-depleted T cells, or PBMCs; the material itself was cDNA or gDNA.

The CDR3 spans 15 residues. Germline CDR1 SGHTA, CDR2 FQGTGA. Trimming took 6 bases from V and 0 from J; bases not matched to a gene: 4. Authors' data handling: Amplification from reference gene primers served as the basis for estimated nucleated cell counts. This table comes from immunoSEQ multiplex PCR, and its TCRdb copy is limited to in-frame clones, with some not included. Clone size and V and J calls were adopted from that table, with D and trimming inferred from the DNA. The table lists approximately 49,000 clones, approximately 84% of them singletons, with roughly 2.5% in the top ten. The sequence was obtained from a man aged 50-60 years with acute or convalescent COVID-19. Sequenced: peripheral blood. V is TRBV7-3 and J is TRBJ2-2; 7 bases are a match to TRBD2. The CDR3 DNA reads TGTGCCAGCAGGGGAGGGCCAGCGAACACCGGGGAGCTGTTTTTT. Protein product: CASRGGPANTGELFF.